These 7 T cell receptor beta chains share one sample of origin, sequenced in a study of cytomegalovirus exposure and HLA in healthy donors. Sequencing used immunoSEQ multiplex PCR; TCRdb keeps in-frame clones, though not all of them. This sample carries some 76,000 clones, 90% to 95% of them seen once, and the ten largest clones take 2.1%. The sequenced sample was PBMCs. The receptors stem from a woman aged 18-35 years in good health and CMV-seronegative.

V gene TRBV10-3 combines with J gene TRBJ2-7; 10 bases line up with TRBD2. CDR3 size: 17 residues. Germline V gene sequence: CDR1 ENHRY, CDR2 SYGVKD. Trimming removed 3 bases from V and 4 bases from J; junction bases left unmatched: 12. Written as DNA, the CDR3 is TGTGCCATCAGTGACTCCACTATACTAGCGGGGACTTACGAGCAGTACTTC. This encodes CAISDSTILAGTYEQYF.

The chain has TRBV4-1 and TRBJ1-2, with D possibly matching TRBD1 (5 bases). Germline-derived CDR1 and CDR2 are MGHRA and YSYEKL. This CDR3 has 19 amino acids. The ends were cut back, 3 bases at V and 2 bases at J, with 25 bases in the middle. The CDR3 protein is CASSQLLAGPTKTNYGYTF. The CDR3 DNA sequence: TGCGCCAGCAGCCAGCTACTGGCAGGGCCTACTAAAACAAACTATGGCTACACCTTC.

The table lists this clone with a few counts. The V call is TRBV6-1, the J call TRBJ2-3, with TRBD2 identical over 12 bases. J gave up 4 bases and V 5 bases, and 4 bases lay outside the gene matches. The CDR3 has 15 amino acids. Germline CDR1 and CDR2: MNHNS and SASEGT. Here the CDR3 reads CASSTSSGGADTQYF. CDR3 DNA: TGTGCCAGCAGTACATCTAGCGGGGGGGCAGATACGCAGTATTTT.

The gene calls are TRBV19 and TRBJ2-5; a possible D gene is TRBD1 (5 bases). The CDR3 totals 13 residues. The ends were cut back, 5 bases at V and 1 base at J, with 8 bases in the middle. The germline V gene has CDR1 LNHDA and CDR2 SQIVND (reference sequence). The CDR3 bases are TGTGCCAGTAGTGTCAGGGCCCAAGAGACCCAGTACTTC. This encodes CASSVRAQETQYF.

This chain links TRBV14 with TRBJ2-7, with 8 bases that match TRBD1. The CDR3 loop spans 16 amino acids. V gave up 1 base and J gave up 4 bases; unmatched junction bases: 9. CDR1 is SGHDN, CDR2 FVKESK, per germline. CDR3: CASSQVRPGQEYEQYF. CDR3 DNA sequence: TGTGCCAGCAGCCAAGTCCGGCCGGGACAGGAATACGAGCAGTACTTC.

The V and J genes are TRBV9 and TRBJ2-1; D unclear. V was trimmed by 3 bases and J by 2 bases, leaving 6 bases between them. Germline CDR1 SGDLS, CDR2 YYNGEE. The CDR3 consists of 13 residues. The CDR3 nucleotides are TGTGCCAGCAGCGGCCCAGCCTACAATGAGCAGTTCTTC. Amino acid sequence: CASSGPAYNEQFF.

The chain employs TRBV30 and TRBJ2-7; possible D gene TRBD2, 5 bases. V was cut by 3 bases and J by 1 base, with 10 bases left in between. The V gene's germline CDR1 is GTSNPN and CDR2 SVGIG (reference sequence). The CDR3 totals 13 residues. The CDR3 region has the DNA TGTGCCTGGAGGAAAGGGAGTTCCTACGAGCAGTACTTC. It yields the protein CAWRKGSSYEQYF.